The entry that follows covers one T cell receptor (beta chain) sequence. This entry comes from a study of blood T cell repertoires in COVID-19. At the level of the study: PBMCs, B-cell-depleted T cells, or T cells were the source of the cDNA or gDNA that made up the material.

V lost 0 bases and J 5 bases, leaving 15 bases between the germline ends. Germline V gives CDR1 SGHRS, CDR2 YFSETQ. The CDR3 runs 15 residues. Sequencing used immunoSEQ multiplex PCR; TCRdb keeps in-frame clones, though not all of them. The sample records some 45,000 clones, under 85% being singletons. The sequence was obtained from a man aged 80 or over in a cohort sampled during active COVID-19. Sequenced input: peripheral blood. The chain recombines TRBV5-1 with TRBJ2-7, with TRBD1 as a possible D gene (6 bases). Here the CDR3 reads CASSLEGTQTHEQYF. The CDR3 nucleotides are TGCGCCAGCAGCTTGGAGGGGACACAGACCCACGAGCAGTACTTC.